Each of the 11 T cell receptor beta chains below was sequenced from the same sample in a study of metastatic and nonmetastatic thyroid tumors. No treatment had been given to any patient before thyroid surgery. From the PCR reads, TCRdb re-called clones with MiXCR. This sample has roughly 40,000 clones, with about 16% found just once. Input material: blood. These receptors all come from a female donor with papillary thyroid cancer or a benign thyroid nodule (not recorded which). Some clones in this sample may be carry-over from other donors' samples.

This clone was counted ten times or more. The chain combines TRBV2 with TRBJ2-3; TRBD1 matches at 8 bases. With V trimmed by 6 bases and J by 3 bases, 8 bases remained unmatched. CDR1 and CDR2 (germline): SNHLY, FYNNEI. This CDR3 spans 15 amino acids. CDR3 bases: TGTGCCAGCAGCGAGGACAGGGTATTTACAGATACGCAGTATTTT. Its translation: CASSEDRVFTDTQYF.

On this clone: One base away lies a much larger clone, so this may be a sequencing read error. V is TRBV2 and J is TRBJ2-5; tentative D call: TRBD1 (5 bases). CDR1 and CDR2 from the germline V gene are SNHLY and FYNNEI. Trimming shortened V by 7 bases and J by 7 bases, and 19 bases separated the two germline ends. The CDR3 has 14 residues. The CDR3 DNA follows: TGTGCCAGCACAACGACAGTAGTTACGACGACCCAGTACTTC. It encodes CASTTTVVTTTQYF.

This clone was found many times. The CDR3: CASSLAQGTAFF. The DNA for the CDR3 is TGTGCCAGCAGCTTAGCCCAGGGGACAGCTTTCTTT. V gene TRBV7-9 combines with J gene TRBJ1-1, with a tentative D call TRBD1 (6 bases). CDR3 length: 12 residues. Germline V gives CDR1 SEHNR, CDR2 FQNEAQ (reference sequence). V dropped 0 bases and J dropped 10 bases, with 9 bases sitting between them.

The sample holds many counts of this clone. The genes are TRBV4-1 and TRBJ1-5; 7 bases match TRBD1. Germline V lookup: CDR1 MGHRA, CDR2 YSYEKL. V gave up 2 bases and J gave up 0 bases; unmatched junction bases: 7. This CDR3 is 17 amino acids long. The DNA for the CDR3 is TGCGCCAGCAGCCAAACGGGACAGAAGAATAGCAATCAGCCCCAGCATTTT. Amino acids: CASSQTGQKNSNQPQHF.

Comment on this clone: This may arise from a read error, as a much more abundant clone is one base away. The chain links TRBV20-1 to TRBJ1-1, with D perhaps matching TRBD1 (6 bases). The CDR3 consists of 14 residues. The V gene lost 5 bases and the J gene lost 7 bases, with 20 bases spanning the gap. In germline, CDR1 is DFQATT, CDR2 SNEGSKA (reference sequence). The CDR3 DNA reads as TGCAGTGCTGCCCGGGGGCTGGCGGGGAATGAAGCTTTCTTT. Translated: CSAARGLAGNEAFF.

Concerning this clone: One junction end does not reproduce the germline sequence, and a read error may be involved. The chain links TRBV18 to TRBJ2-1, with 8 bases fitting TRBD2. CDR3 length: 15 residues. The germline gives CDR1 KGHSH, CDR2 LQKENI. The CDR3 is CASSPPAGDDNEQFF. In nucleotides, the CDR3 is TGCGCCAGCTCACCACCAGCGGGAGACGACAATGAGCAGTTCTTC.

This clone was observed at least ten times. The rearrangement uses TRBV5-1 and TRBJ1-1; D might be TRBD1 (5 bases). The CDR3 sequence is 15 residues long. Germline V gene sequence: CDR1 SGHRS, CDR2 YFSETQ. The V end lost 0 bases, the J end lost 2 bases, and 11 bases lay between the germline ends. CDR3 in DNA: TGCGCCAGCAGCTTGGATACAGGAGCTAACACTGAAGCTTTCTTT. Translated: CASSLDTGANTEAFF.

The rearrangement uses TRBV11-2 and TRBJ2-1, with D unresolved. Germline V gene data show CDR1 as SGHAT and CDR2 as FQNNGV. Trimming stripped 0 bases from V and 5 bases from J, with 8 bases between. This CDR3 region has 14 residues. The DNA for the CDR3 is TGTGCCAGCAGCTTAGAGACGGCAAACAATGAGCAGTTCTTC. This codes for CASSLETANNEQFF.

This clone was seen repeatedly, ten times or more. J is TRBJ2-1 and V is TRBV27; the match to TRBD2 covers 9 bases. The CDR3 runs 17 residues. CDR1 is MNHEY, CDR2 SMNVEV, per germline (reference sequence). With V trimmed by 2 bases and J by 8 bases, 13 bases remained unmatched. The CDR3 bases are TGTGCCAGCAGTTTAGGGTCGGCGGGAGGGCCTTTTTATGAGCAGTTCTTC. Protein: CASSLGSAGGPFYEQFF.

In the case of this clone: A much bigger clone sits one base away, suggesting this may be a read error. This sequence joins TRBV7-2 and TRBJ2-5; 7 bases align to TRBD2. This CDR3 has 13 residues. Losses at the gene ends were 9 bases for V and 5 bases for J; bases not matched to a gene: 9. CDR1 is SGHTA, CDR2 FQGNSA, per germline. Here the CDR3 reads CARGGGRMETQYF. The CDR3 DNA follows: TGTGCCAGAGGCGGCGGGAGAATGGAGACCCAGTACTTC.

This clone was observed a handful of times. The rearrangement links TRBV6-4 to TRBJ2-7, with D possibly TRBD1 on 6 matching bases. This CDR3 is built from 15 residues. Trimming removed 3 bases at V and 2 bases at J, with 14 bases between. From germline, CDR1 is MRHNA and CDR2 SNTAGT. CDR3 amino acids: CASSDYGTLTYEQYF. The CDR3 bases are TGTGCCAGCAGTGATTACGGGACACTCACCTACGAGCAGTACTTC.